This is a list of T cell receptor beta chains from one sample in a study of blood T cell repertoires in COVID-19. The repertoire was sequenced with immunoSEQ multiplex PCR; TCRdb's copy has only in-frame clones and lacks some. This sample has 90,000 or so clones, with approximately 90% found just once. The sequenced sample consisted of peripheral blood. These receptors all stem from a human donor with active COVID-19. The donor label of this sample is uncertain. The CDR3 runs from the conserved cysteine through the conserved F or W. D genes are given only for firm matches. Not every row has a clone size; where given, it reads once, few, many or a size class.

clone_size	cdr3_length	d_call	j_call	v_call	cdr3_nt	cdr3_aa
-	15	-	TRBJ1-4	TRBV5-1	TGCGCCAGCAGCTTGGTGGCAACAACTAATGAAAAACTGTTTTTT	CASSLVATTNEKLFF
-	17	-	TRBJ2-7	TRBV18	TGTGCCAGCTCACCAAGGGGTAACCCAGATGGCTCCTACGAGCAGTACTTC	CASSPRGNPDGSYEQYF
-	14	TRBD2	TRBJ2-7	TRBV4-2	TGTGCCAGCAGTCCTGGACTAGCGGGATACGAGCAGTACTTC	CASSPGLAGYEQYF
once	15	TRBD1	TRBJ1-1	TRBV18	TGTGCCAGCTCACCACCGACAGGGATGAACACTGAAGCTTTCTTT	CASSPPTGMNTEAFF
-	13	-	TRBJ1-2	TRBV7-9	TGTGCCAGCAGCTTGACAGTAAACTATGGCTACACCTTC	CASSLTVNYGYTF
-	14	TRBD1	TRBJ2-3	TRBV4-1	TGCGCCAGCAGGTTACAGGGGAGTACAGATACGCAGTATTTT	CASRLQGSTDTQYF
-	20	TRBD2	TRBJ2-3	TRBV4-3	TGCGCCAGCAGCCAAGAGGTGGTAGCGGGGGCCGGAGGGGTTCCAGATACGCAGTATTTT	CASSQEVVAGAGGVPDTQYF
-	15	TRBD1	TRBJ1-1	TRBV14	TGTGCCAGCAGCCAAGGTGGGACAGGGAGGACTGAAGCTTTCTTT	CASSQGGTGRTEAFF
-	14	TRBD1	TRBJ2-4	TRBV28	TGTGCCAGCAGTCGGGACAGGGGGTTGGGCATTCAGTACTTC	CASSRDRGLGIQYF
-	14	TRBD1	TRBJ1-3	TRBV28	TGTGCCAGCAGTATACAGGGGACAGGAAACACCATATATTTT	CASSIQGTGNTIYF
-	13	-	TRBJ2-5	TRBV10-3	TGTGCCATCAGTGCGGTCCCTCAAGAGACCCAGTACTTC	CAISAVPQETQYF
-	15	TRBD1	TRBJ1-1	TRBV5-1	TGCGCCAGCAGCGGTACAGGGGGCGTGGACACTGAAGCTTTCTTT	CASSGTGGVDTEAFF
-	17	-	TRBJ2-1	TRBV5-8	TGTGCCAGCAGCTCGAAAATCGGGCCGGGGCCGGACAGTGAGCAGTTCTTC	CASSSKIGPGPDSEQFF
-	16	-	TRBJ1-6	TRBV18	TGTGCCAGCTCACCTTCAGGGTTCTCCTATAATTCACCCCTCCACTTT	CASSPSGFSYNSPLHF
-	14	TRBD1	TRBJ2-2	TRBV6-5	TGTGCCAGCATCAAGGGGGCGTCCACCGGGGAGCTGTTTTTT	CASIKGASTGELFF